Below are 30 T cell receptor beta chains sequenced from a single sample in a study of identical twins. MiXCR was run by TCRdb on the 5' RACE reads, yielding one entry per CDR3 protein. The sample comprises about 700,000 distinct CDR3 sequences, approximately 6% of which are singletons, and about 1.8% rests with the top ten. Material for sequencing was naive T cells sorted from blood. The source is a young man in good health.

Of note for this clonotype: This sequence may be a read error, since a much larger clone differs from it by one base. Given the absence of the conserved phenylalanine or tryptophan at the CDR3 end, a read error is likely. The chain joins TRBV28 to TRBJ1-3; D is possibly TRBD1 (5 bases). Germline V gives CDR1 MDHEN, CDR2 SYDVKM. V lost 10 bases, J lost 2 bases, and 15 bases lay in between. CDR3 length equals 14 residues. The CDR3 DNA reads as TGTGCCATTCTTCGAACAGGAGCTGGAAACACCATATATTAT. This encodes CAILRTGAGNTIYY.

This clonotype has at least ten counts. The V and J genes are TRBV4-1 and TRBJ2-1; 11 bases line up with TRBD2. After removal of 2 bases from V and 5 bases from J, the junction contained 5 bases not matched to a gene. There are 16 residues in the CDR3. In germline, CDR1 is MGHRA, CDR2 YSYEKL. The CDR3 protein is CASSQSGLAANNEQFF. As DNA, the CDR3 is TGCGCCAGCAGCCAATCGGGACTAGCGGCGAACAATGAGCAGTTCTTC.

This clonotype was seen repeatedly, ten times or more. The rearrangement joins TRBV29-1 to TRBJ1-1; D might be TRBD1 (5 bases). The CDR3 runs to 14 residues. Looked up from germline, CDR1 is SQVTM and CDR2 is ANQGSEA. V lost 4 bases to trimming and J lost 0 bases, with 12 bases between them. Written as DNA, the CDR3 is TGCAGCGTTGCGCAGGGAAGGATGAACACTGAAGCTTTCTTT. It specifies CSVAQGRMNTEAFF.

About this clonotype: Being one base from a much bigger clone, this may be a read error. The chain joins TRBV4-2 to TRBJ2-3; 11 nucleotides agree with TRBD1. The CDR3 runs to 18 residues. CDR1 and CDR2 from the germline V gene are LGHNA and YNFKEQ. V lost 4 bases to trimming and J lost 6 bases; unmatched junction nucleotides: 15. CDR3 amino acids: CASSPVAGGQGARDTQYF. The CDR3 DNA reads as TGTGCCAGCAGCCCCGTTGCGGGAGGACAGGGGGCGAGGGATACGCAGTATTTT.

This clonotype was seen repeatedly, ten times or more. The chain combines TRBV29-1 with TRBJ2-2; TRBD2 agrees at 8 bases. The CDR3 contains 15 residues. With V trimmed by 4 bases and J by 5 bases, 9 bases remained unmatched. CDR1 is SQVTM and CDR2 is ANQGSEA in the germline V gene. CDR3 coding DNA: TGCAGCGTTGTACCTCGCGGGAGGCGTACCGGGGAGCTGTTTTTT. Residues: CSVVPRGRRTGELFF.

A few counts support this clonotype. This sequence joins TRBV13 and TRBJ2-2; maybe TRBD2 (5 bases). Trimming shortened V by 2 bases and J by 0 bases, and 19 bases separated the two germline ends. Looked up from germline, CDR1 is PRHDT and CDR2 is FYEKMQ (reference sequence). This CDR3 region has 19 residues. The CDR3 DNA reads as TGTGCCAGCAGCTTACTTTGGCAGCCCATCGGGGCGAACACCGGGGAGCTGTTTTTT. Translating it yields CASSLLWQPIGANTGELFF.

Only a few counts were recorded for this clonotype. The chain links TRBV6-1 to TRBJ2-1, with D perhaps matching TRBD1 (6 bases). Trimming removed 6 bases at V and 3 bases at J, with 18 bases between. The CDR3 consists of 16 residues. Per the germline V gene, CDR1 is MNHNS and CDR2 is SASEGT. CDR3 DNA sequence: TGTGCCAGCAGCTCCTTGACAGGAGCTATCTACAATGAGCAGTTCTTC. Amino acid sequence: CASSSLTGAIYNEQFF.

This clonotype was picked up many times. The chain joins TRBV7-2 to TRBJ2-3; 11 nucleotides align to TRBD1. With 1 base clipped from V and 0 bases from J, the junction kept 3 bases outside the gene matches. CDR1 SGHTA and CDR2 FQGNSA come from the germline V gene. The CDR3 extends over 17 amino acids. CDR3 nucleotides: TGTGCCAGCAGCTTAGTCGGGACAGGGGGGAGCACAGATACGCAGTATTTT. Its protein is CASSLVGTGGSTDTQYF.

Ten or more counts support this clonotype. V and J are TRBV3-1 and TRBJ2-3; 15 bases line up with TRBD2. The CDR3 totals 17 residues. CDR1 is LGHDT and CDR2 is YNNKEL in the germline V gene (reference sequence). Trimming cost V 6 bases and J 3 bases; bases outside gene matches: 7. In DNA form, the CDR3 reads TGTGCCAGCAGGAGGACTAGCGGGAGGGCCGGGACAGATACGCAGTATTTT. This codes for CASRRTSGRAGTDTQYF.

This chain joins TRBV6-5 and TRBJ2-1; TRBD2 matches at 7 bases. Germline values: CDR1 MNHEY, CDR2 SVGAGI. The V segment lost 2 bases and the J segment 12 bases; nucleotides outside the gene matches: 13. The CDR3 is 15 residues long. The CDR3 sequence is CASSYGAGVNTRQFF. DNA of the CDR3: TGTGCCAGCAGTTACGGGGCGGGAGTAAACACCCGGCAGTTCTTC.

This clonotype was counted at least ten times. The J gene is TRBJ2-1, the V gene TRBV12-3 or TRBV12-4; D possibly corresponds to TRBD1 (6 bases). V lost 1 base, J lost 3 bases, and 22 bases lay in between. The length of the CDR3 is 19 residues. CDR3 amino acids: CASSLVAIDGGVVYNEQFF. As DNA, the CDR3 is TGTGCCAGCAGTTTAGTAGCAATAGATGGGGGCGTCGTCTACAATGAGCAGTTCTTC.

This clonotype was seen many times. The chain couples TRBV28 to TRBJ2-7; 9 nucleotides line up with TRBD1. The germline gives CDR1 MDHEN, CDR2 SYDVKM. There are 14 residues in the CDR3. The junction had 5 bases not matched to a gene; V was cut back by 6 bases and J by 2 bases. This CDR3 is CASSDRGEPYEQYF. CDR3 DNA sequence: TGTGCCAGCAGCGACAGGGGGGAACCCTACGAGCAGTACTTC.

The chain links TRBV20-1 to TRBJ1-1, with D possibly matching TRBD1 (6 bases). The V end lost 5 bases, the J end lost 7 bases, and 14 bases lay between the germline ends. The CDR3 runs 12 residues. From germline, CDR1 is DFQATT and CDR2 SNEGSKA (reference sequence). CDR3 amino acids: CSASDRPNEAFF. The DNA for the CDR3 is TGCAGTGCTTCAGACAGGCCCAATGAAGCTTTCTTT.

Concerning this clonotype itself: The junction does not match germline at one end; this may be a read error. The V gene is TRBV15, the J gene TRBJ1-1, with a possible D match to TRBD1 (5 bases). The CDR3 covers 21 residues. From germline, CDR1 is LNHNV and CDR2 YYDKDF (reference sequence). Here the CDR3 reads CATSRDLPFSGVGVMNTEAYF. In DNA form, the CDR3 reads TGTGCCACCAGCAGAGATCTCCCTTTTTCGGGGGTCGGCGTAATGAACACTGAAGCTTACTTT.

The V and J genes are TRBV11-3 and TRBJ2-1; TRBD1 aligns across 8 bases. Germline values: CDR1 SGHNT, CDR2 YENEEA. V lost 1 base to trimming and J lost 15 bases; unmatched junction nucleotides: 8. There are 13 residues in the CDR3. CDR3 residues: CASSLVRGQGWFF. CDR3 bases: TGTGCCAGCAGCTTAGTGAGAGGACAGGGTTGGTTCTTC.

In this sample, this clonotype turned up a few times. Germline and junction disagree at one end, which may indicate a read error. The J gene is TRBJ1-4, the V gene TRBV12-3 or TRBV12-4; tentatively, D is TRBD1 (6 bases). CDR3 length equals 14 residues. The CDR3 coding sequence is TGTGCCAGCAGTATGACAGGTTCTAAGGAAAAACTGTTTTTT. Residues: CASSMTGSKEKLFF.

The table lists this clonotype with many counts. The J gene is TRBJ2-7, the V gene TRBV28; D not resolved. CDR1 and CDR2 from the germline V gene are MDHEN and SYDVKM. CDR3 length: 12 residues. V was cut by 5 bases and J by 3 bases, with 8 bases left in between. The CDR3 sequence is CASSKLFYEQYF. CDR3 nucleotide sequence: TGTGCCAGCAGTAAACTCTTCTACGAGCAGTACTTC.

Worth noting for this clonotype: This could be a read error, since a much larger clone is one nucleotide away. The CDR3 region is CASSLGDRPNEKLFF. Here the CDR3 DNA reads TGTGCCAGCAGCTTAGGGGACAGGCCTAATGAAAAACTGTTTTTT. The chain recombines TRBV11-2 with TRBJ1-4; 8 bases match TRBD1. From germline, CDR1 is SGHAT and CDR2 FQNNGV. Trimming at V came to 1 base and at J to 3 bases, leaving 1 base not matched to a gene. The CDR3 loop spans 15 amino acids.

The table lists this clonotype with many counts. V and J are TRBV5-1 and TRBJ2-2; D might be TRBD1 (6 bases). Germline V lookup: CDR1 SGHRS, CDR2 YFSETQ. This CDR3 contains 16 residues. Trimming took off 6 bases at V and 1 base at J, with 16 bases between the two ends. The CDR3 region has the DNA TGCGCCAGCAAAAGGACGCCGGGACAGAACACCGGGGAGCTGTTTTTT. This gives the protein CASKRTPGQNTGELFF.

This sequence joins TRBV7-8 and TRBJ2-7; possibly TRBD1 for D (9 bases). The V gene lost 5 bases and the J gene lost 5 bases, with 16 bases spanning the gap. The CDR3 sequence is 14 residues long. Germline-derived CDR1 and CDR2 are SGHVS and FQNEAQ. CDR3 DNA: TGTGCCAGCAGCCGGGGGGGACAGGGTAACGAGCAGTACTTC. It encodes CASSRGGQGNEQYF.

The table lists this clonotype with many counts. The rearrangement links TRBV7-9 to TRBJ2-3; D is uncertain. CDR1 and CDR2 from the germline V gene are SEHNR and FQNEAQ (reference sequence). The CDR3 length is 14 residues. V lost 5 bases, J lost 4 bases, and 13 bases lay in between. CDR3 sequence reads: CASSPLNSPDTQYF. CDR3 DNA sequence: TGTGCCAGCAGCCCTCTGAACAGCCCAGATACGCAGTATTTT.

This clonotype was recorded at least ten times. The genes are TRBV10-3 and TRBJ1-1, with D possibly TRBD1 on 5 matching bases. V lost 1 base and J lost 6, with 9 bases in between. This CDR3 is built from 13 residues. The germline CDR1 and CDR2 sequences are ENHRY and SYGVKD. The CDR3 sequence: CAISEFGGSEAFF. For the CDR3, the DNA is TGTGCCATCAGTGAGTTCGGGGGTTCTGAAGCTTTCTTT.

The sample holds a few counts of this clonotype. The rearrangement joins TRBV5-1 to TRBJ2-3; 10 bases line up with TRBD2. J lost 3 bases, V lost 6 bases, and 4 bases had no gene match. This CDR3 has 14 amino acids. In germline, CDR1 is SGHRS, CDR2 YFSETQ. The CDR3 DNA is TGCGCCAGCAAGCGGGAGGGTGGGACAGATACGCAGTATTTT. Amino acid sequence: CASKREGGTDTQYF.

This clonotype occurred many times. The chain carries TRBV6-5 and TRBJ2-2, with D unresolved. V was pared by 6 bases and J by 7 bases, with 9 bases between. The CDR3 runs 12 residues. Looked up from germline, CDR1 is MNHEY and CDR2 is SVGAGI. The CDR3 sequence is CASRRLGGELFF. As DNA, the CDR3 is TGTGCCAGCAGGAGACTGGGCGGGGAGCTGTTTTTT.

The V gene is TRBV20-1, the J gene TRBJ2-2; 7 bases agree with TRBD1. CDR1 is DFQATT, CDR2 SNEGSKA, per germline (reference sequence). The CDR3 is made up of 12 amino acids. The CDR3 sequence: CLGQAYTGELFF. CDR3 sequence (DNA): TGCTTAGGACAGGCATACACCGGGGAGCTGTTTTTT.

CDR3 sequence: CASTQRGWPNEKLFF. The CDR3 DNA sequence: TGTGCCAGCACCCAGAGGGGGTGGCCTAATGAAAAACTGTTTTTT. This chain joins TRBV6-1 and TRBJ1-4, with D possibly matching TRBD1 (6 bases). CDR3 length: 15 amino acids. Per germline, CDR1 MNHNS and CDR2 SASEGT. The V end lost 7 bases, the J end lost 3 bases, and 15 bases lay between the germline ends.

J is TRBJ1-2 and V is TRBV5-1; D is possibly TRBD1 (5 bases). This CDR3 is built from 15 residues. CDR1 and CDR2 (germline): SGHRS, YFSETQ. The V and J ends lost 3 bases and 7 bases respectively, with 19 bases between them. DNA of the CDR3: TGCGCCAGCAGCTCCGCGGGGGGACTAGCCATTGGCTACACCTTC. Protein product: CASSSAGGLAIGYTF.

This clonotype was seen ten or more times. CDR3 DNA: TGTGCCAGCAGCGTCACCCGGACTAGAGGGAGCACAGATACGCAGTATTTT. It is translated as CASSVTRTRGSTDTQYF. V usage is TRBV12-3 or TRBV12-4 and J usage is TRBJ2-3; 7 nucleotides align to TRBD2. V shed 6 bases and J 0 bases; nucleotides not matched to a gene: 12. The CDR3 runs to 17 residues.

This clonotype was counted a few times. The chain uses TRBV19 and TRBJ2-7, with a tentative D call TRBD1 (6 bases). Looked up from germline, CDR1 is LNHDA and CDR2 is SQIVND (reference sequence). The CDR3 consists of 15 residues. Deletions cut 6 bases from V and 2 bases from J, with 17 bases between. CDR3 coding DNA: TGTGCCAGTAGCTCCTCCGGGACACCAACCTACGAGCAGTACTTC. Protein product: CASSSSGTPTYEQYF.

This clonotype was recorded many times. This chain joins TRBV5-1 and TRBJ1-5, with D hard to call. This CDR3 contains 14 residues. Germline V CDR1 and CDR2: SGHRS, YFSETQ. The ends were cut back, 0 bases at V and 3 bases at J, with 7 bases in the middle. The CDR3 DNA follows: TGCGCCAGCAGCTTGGGGCGGGACAATCAGCCCCAGCATTTT. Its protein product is CASSLGRDNQPQHF.